The entry below describes one T cell receptor (beta chain). What it recognizes is unknown. CDR1 and CDR2 (germline): SQVTM, ANQGSEA. The CDR3 contains 14 residues. The V segment lost 7 bases and the J segment 9 bases; nucleotides outside the gene matches: 9. This specimen belongs to a study of siplizumab effects on memory and regulatory T cells. Whole-study findings and limits: Roughly 75-95% of dividing CD4+ or CD8+ clones were without an attributable naive or memory phenotype. The mapping of alloreactive clones to unstimulated subsets covered only a minor fraction of them.

Measured with immunoSEQ multiplex PCR; TCRdb has only the in-frame clones, and not every one. The sample consists of over 85,000 clones, about 94% of them appearing once. The V and J genes are TRBV29-1 and TRBJ2-1, with 13 bases that match TRBD2. The receptor's source is a human donor in good health. Sequencing input: non-Treg CD4+ T cells sorted from blood. The CDR3, as DNA: TGCAGCGGAGGGACTAGCGGGATATATAGTGAGCAGTTCTTC. This gives the protein CSGGTSGIYSEQFF.